This T cell receptor (beta chain) was found in a study of cytomegalovirus exposure and HLA in healthy donors. The PCR used 60 Vbeta and 13 Jbeta primers. The assay was immunoSEQ multiplex PCR, and TCRdb's table has in-frame clones only and misses some. The data contain around 130,000 clones, 77% of them singletons. Details on this clone: Its antigen remains unidentified. Other DNA sequences in the same sample also yield this CDR3.

General study results and limits: By a later analysis, the bulk of CMV-associated TCR beta chains appeared HLA-restricted.

The CDR3 consists of 16 residues. V lost 2 bases and J lost 4; bases outside the gene matches: 3. Looked up from germline, CDR1 is SGHAT and CDR2 is FQNNGV. The gene calls are TRBV11-2 and TRBJ2-1; 12 bases line up with TRBD2. The sequence came from a man aged 18 to 30 in good health and CMV-seropositive. Sequenced sample: PBMCs. The CDR3 loop reads CASSLRLAGVYNEQFF. The CDR3 DNA follows: TGTGCCAGCAGCTTACGACTAGCGGGGGTGTACAATGAGCAGTTCTTC.